The subject of this entry is one TCR beta chain. Its antigen is not identified. CDR1 and CDR2 from the germline V gene are SNHLY and FYNNEI. V dropped 6 bases and J dropped 4; count of bases not matched to a gene: 6. CDR3 length: 16 residues. Healthy individuals who donated bone marrow served as the donors. The record originates from a study of cytomegalovirus exposure and HLA in healthy donors. The wider study: Previous work identified roughly 120 million unique TCR beta sequences from 150 million to 200 million T cells. An early release of data contained about 85 million unique TCRs, which came from HLA-typed donors. The study's findings and limits: The study recorded 160 or so TCR beta chains that were cytomegalovirus-associated.

13 Jbeta primers and 60 Vbeta primers were used for the PCR. The table came from immunoSEQ multiplex PCR; TCRdb's copy has only in-frame clones and leaves some out. The sample shows about 190,000 clones, more than 70% of them seen only once. The gene calls are TRBV2 and TRBJ2-2; 12 bases agree with TRBD2. Material for sequencing was PBMCs. This clonotype was obtained from a middle-aged man in good health and CMV-seropositive. DNA for the CDR3: TGTGCCAGCAGAGTTGCTAGCGGGAGGGCCACCGGGGAGCTGTTTTTT. Its translation is CASRVASGRATGELFF.